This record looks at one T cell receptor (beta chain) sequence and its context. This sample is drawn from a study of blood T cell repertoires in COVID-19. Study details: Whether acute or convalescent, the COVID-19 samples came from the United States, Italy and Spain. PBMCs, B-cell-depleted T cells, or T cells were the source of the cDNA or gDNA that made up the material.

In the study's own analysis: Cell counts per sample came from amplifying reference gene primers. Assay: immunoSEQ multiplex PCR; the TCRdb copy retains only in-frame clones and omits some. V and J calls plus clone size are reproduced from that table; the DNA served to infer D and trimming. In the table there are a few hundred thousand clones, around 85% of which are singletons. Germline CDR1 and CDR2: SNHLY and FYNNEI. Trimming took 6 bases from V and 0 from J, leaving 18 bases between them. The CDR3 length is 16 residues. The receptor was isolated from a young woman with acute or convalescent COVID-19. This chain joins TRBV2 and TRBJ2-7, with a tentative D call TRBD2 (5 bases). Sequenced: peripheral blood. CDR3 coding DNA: TGTGCCAGCAGCTTCCGCGATCCGAGGGACTCCTACGAGCAGTACTTC. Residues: CASSFRDPRDSYEQYF.